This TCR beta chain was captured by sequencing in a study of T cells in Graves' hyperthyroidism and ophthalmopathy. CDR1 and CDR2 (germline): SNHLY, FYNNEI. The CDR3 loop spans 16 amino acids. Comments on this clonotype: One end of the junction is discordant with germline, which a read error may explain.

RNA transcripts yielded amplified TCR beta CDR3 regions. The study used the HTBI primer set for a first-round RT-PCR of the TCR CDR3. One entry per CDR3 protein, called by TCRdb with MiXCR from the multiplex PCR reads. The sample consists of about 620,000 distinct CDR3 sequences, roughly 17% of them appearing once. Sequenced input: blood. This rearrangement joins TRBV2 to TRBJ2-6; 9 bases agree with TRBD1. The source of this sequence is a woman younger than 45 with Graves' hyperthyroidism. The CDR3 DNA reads TGCGCCAGCAGTGTAGGGACAGGGTTTGGGGCCAACGTCCTGACTTTC. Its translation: CASSVGTGFGANVLTF.